These 10 T cell receptor beta chains share one sample of origin, sequenced in a study of T cells in women clearing cervical HPV infection. The assay was immunoSEQ multiplex PCR, and TCRdb's table has in-frame clones only and misses some. This table lists 29,000 or so clones. The sequenced material came from blood buffy coat. Receptor source: a woman between 18 and 69 years old with a cervical HPV16 infection that either progressed to CIN3+ or cleared (not recorded which).

Comments on this clone: The CDR3 goes on 3 residues after the read ends, and that part is filled in from the germline J gene. The V and J genes are TRBV7-9 and TRBJ1-2, with D maybe TRBD1 (5 bases). CDR3 length equals 14 residues. Germline V gives CDR1 SEHNR, CDR2 FQNEAQ (reference sequence). V dropped 3 bases and J dropped 2 bases, with 10 bases sitting between them. CDR3 sequence reads: CASSFEGLNYGYTF. CDR3 DNA, as far as it was read: TGTGCCAGCAGCTTCGAGGGGCTCAACTATGGC.

Details on this clone: With the read ending 3 residues before the CDR3 end, the germline J gene is used to fill in that end. The chain carries TRBV18 and TRBJ1-4, with 8 positions matching TRBD1. The CDR3 is 15 residues long. Trimming removed 6 bases from V and 5 bases from J; junction bases left unmatched: 8. Germline-derived CDR1 and CDR2 are KGHSH and LQKENI. CDR3 DNA (partial): TGTGCCAGCTCCCACTCACAGGGGGTGAATGAAAAA. It yields the protein CASSHSQGVNEK. The whole CDR3 protein reads CASSHSQGVNEKLFF.

For this clone: The CDR3 end falls 3 residues outside the read, so it is completed with the germline J gene. This chain joins TRBV5-8 and TRBJ2-3; the D gene is possibly TRBD2 (5 bases). V lost 3 bases to trimming and J lost 6 bases, with 11 bases between them. The germline CDR1 and CDR2 sequences are SGHTS and YDEGEE. The CDR3 sequence is 13 residues long. The chain's CDR3 is CASSSDSWDTQYF. The covered CDR3 bases are TGTGCCAGCAGCTCGGACTCCTGGGATACG.

Details on this clone: The read finishes 3 residues shy of the CDR3 end, and the germline J gene is used to complete it. The chain joins TRBV20-1 to TRBJ2-5; 7 nucleotides agree with TRBD2. Germline CDR1 is DFQATT and CDR2 is SNEGSKA (reference sequence). The CDR3 sequence is 16 residues long. Germline trimming cut 0 bases from V and 1 base from J; bases unmatched to any gene: 8. The CDR3 reads CSARDERGWGQETQYF. CDR3 DNA (partial): TGCAGTGCTAGAGATGAGCGGGGATGGGGCCAAGAGACC.

A remark on this clone: The read gets to within 3 residues of the CDR3 end, and the germline J gene fills in the rest. This chain joins TRBV5-6 and TRBJ2-7, with TRBD1 as a possible D gene (6 bases). Per germline, CDR1 SGHDT and CDR2 YYEEEE. The CDR3 extends over 14 amino acids. Deletions cut 3 bases from V and 0 bases from J, with 10 bases between. Incomplete CDR3 DNA: TGTGCCAGCAGCTGGACAGCCTCCTCCTACGAG. Translating gives CASSWTASSYE. The whole CDR3 protein reads CASSWTASSYEQYF.

Worth noting for this clone: Coverage ceases 3 residues before the CDR3 finishes, and the germline J gene fills in the end. The chain couples TRBV24-1 to TRBJ2-7; D gene ambiguous. V was shortened by 6 bases and J by 1 base, with 9 bases between the two germline ends. The CDR3 is made up of 13 amino acids. Germline V gene lookup returns CDR1 KGHDR and CDR2 SFDVKD. CDR3 DNA, as far as it was read: TGTGCCACCAGTATCAGCGATTCCTACGAG. Its protein product is CATSISDSYE. In full, the CDR3 is CATSISDSYEQYF.

As regards this clone: The read gets to within 3 residues of the CDR3 end, and the germline J gene fills in the rest. This chain uses TRBV5-1 with TRBJ2-7; weak D call: TRBD2 (5 bases). The ends were cut back, 1 base at V and 2 bases at J, with 10 bases in the middle. The CDR3 runs to 14 residues. CDR1 SGHRS and CDR2 YFSETQ come from the germline V gene. CDR3 bases read: TGCGCCAGCAGCTTGTCGGGGTATACCTACGAG. It translates to CASSLSGYTYE. The full-length CDR3 reads as CASSLSGYTYEQYF.

As for this clone: The read comes to an end 3 residues before the CDR3 does, leaving the germline J gene to fill in the end. The chain has TRBV20-1 and TRBJ2-2; possibly TRBD1 for D (6 bases). This CDR3 is built from 14 residues. The V end lost 5 bases, the J end lost 1 base, and 11 bases lay between the germline ends. Per the germline V gene, CDR1 is DFQATT and CDR2 is SNEGSKA (reference sequence). This chain's CDR3 is CSASGTLNTGELFF. CDR3 DNA (partial): TGCAGTGCTTCCGGGACACTGAACACCGGGGAG.

About this clone itself: The CDR3 end falls 3 residues outside the read, so it is completed with the germline J gene. V is TRBV16 and J is TRBJ1-5; 8 nucleotides agree with TRBD1. The CDR3 is 15 residues long. Germline lookup yields CDR1 KGHSY and CDR2 FQNENV. Trimming at V came to 8 bases and at J to 4 bases, leaving 10 bases not matched to a gene. The covered CDR3 bases are TGTGCCAGCGAACGAGCCGGGACAGGAAATCAGCCC. Translation gives CASERAGTGNQP. The entire CDR3 sequence reads CASERAGTGNQPQHF.

On this clone: The CDR3 end is not reached by the read, which stops 3 residues before it; the germline J gene fills it in. The rearrangement links TRBV5-4 to TRBJ1-6; no clear D gene. The germline V gene has CDR1 SGHNT and CDR2 YYREEE (reference sequence). Trimming removed 0 bases from V and 7 bases from J, with 2 bases in between. This CDR3 comprises 12 residues. The CDR3 protein is CASSLVNSPLHF. The covered CDR3 bases are TGTGCCAGCAGCTTGGTAAATTCACCC.